This T cell receptor (beta chain) was sequenced in a study of T cell responses to AZD1222 COVID-19 vaccine (dated by TCRdb to 2020 to 2022). Background for the entire study: Because spike-specific TCR depth and breadth did not differ between the two schedules, AZD1222 recipients who got a second dose at roughly 4 weeks were pooled with those who got a second dose at roughly 12 weeks. Trial participants were enrolled by age into subgroups of 18-55, 56-69 and 70-plus years, and about 150, 27 and 61 TCR-sequenced participants, respectively, were included in these subgroups. A total of approximately 230 trial participants underwent TCR sequencing, of whom about 210 received two doses of AZD1222 and about 26 received two doses of the MenACWY control vaccine. What the authors observed across the whole study: Epitopes outside the regions mutated in the B.1.351 and B.1.1.7 variants were reportedly recognized by nearly half of the unique spike-specific TCRs. Vaccine-associated CD4 TCRs spanned the whole spike protein, with dominant responses in regions 160-218 and 743-854. Conclusions about previously exposed vaccinees are limited because only six or seven AZD1222 recipients were SARS-CoV-2 seropositive at baseline. Participants were mostly white British, with more females than males. The authors suggested clonal diversity may have been underestimated. No day 14 peak-response samples were available, so repertoires were characterized only after the peak T cell response. After two AZD1222 doses, both the breadth and the depth of spike-specific TCRs were significantly higher than at day 0 and than in MenACWY recipients. The 56-69-year group was small, and its depth increase did not reach significance, likely because of low power.

The time point label on this specimen signifies: baseline before first vaccination. Vaccinee samples came from UK trials COV001 and COV002, including a single-blind randomized controlled phase 2/3 trial of AZD1222 (ChAdOx1 nCoV-19) in healthy adults. For TCRbeta chain sequencing, PBMC samples were collected from trial participants at day 0 and at day 28 after the second dose. Based on the germline V gene, the CDR1 and CDR2 sequences are MRHNA and SNTAGT. V and J are truncated by 3 bases and 1 base respectively, leaving an intervening sequence of 24 bases. The CDR3 contains 20 residues, cysteine and phenylalanine counted. This entry keeps only the CDR3 DNA: 60 bases, framed from base 1. The CDR3 regions of human TCRbeta chains were analyzed by immunosequencing. As for the authors' bioinformatics: Repertoire TCRs were checked for matches against a reference library of SARS-CoV-2-specific TCRs that had been generated using the MIRA antigen-specificity platform. Breadth meant the fraction of unique TCRs that were SARS-CoV-2-associated, whereas depth meant the fraction of total T cells that were SARS-CoV-2-associated. Each spike-specific TCR was assigned to its reactive spike region and to a CD4 or CD8 class using the MIRA data. Log10-transformed breadth and depth values were compared by one-way ANOVA with Sidak's multiple comparisons tests. TCRdb mirrors the immuneACCESS table, restricted to in-frame sequences. Some clones are absent from its copies; in checked studies, under half trace to an unresolved V gene, and the reason for the others is unknown. V and J calls and clone size are copied from that table; D and trimming were computed from the DNA. The sample table shows about 90,000 clones, and approximately 85% are seen once. In total, the top ten clones hold approximately 6.3% of the sample.

Notes on this clone: Its antigen remains undetermined. No much larger clonotype is one base removed from it; base qualities were not supplied.

Sequencing used peripheral blood, obtained on day 0 of AZD1222 vaccination. The V and J genes are TRBV6-4 and TRBJ2-2; TRBD1 is a possible D gene, resting on 7 matching bases. The receptor's source is an adult in good health. The CDR3 reads CASSETGEVIGSGNTGELFF. The nucleotide sequence is TGTGCCAGCAGTGAAACAGGGGAGGTAATTGGGAGCGGGAACACCGGGGAGCTGTTTTTT.